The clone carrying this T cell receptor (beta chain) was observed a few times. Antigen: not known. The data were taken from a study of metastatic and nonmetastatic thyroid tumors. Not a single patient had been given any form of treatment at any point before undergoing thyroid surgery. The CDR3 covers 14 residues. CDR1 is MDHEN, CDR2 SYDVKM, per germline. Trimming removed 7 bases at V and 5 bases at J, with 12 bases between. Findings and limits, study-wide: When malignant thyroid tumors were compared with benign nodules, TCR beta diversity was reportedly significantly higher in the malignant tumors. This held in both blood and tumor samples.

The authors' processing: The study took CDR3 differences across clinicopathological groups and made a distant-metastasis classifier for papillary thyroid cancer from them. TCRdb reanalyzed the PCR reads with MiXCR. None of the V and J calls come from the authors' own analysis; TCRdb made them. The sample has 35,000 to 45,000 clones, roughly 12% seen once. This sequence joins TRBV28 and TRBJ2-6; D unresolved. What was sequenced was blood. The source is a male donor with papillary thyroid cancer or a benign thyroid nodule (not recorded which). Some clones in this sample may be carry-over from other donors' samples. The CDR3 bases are TGTGCCAGCAACTCCCTCGGTTGGGCCAACGTCCTGACTTTC. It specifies CASNSLGWANVLTF. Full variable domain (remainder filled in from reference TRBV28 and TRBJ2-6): DVKVTQSSRYLVKRTGEKVFLECVQDMDHENMFWYRQDPGLGLRLIYFSYDVKMKEKGDIPEGYSVSREKKERFSLILESASTNQTSMYLCASNSLGWANVLTFGAGSRLTVL.